Listed here is a single T cell receptor (beta chain). The ends lost 7 bases at V and 3 bases at J; junction bases unmatched: 7. CDR1 is MNHEY, CDR2 SVGAGI, per germline. The CDR3 extends over 14 amino acids. This record comes from a study of cytomegalovirus exposure and HLA in healthy donors. PCR amplification relied on 60 Vbeta primers (plus 13 Jbeta primers). The repertoire was sequenced with immunoSEQ multiplex PCR; TCRdb's copy has only in-frame clones and lacks some. Of roughly 180,000 clones in the sample, 82% were seen once. The chain joins TRBV6-5 to TRBJ2-5, with TRBD2 matching over 8 bases. The sequence came from a male donor in good health and CMV-seronegative. The sequenced sample consisted of PBMCs. CDR3 coding DNA: TGTGCCAGCAAACCCGGGACTAGGGAAGAGACCCAGTACTTC. Translation gives CASKPGTREETQYF.